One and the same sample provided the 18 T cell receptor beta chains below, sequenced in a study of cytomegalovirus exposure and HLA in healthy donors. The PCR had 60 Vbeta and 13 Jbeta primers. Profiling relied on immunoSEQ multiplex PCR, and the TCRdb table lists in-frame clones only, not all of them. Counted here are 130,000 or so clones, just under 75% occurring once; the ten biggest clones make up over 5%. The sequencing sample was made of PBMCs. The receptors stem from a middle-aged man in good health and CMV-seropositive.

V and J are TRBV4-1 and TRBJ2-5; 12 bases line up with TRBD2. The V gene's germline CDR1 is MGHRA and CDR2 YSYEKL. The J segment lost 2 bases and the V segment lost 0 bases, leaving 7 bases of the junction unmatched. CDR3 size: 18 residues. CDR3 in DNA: TGCGCCAGCAGCCAAGACCTCGGGACTAGCGGGTATCAAGAGACCCAGTACTTC. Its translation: CASSQDLGTSGYQETQYF.

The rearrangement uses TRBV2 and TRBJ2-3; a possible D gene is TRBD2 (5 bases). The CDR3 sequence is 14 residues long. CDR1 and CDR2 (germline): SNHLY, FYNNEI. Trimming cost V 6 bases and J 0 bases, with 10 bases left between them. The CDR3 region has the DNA TGTGCCAGCAGAGACTGGACTAGCACAGATACGCAGTATTTT. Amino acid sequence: CASRDWTSTDTQYF.

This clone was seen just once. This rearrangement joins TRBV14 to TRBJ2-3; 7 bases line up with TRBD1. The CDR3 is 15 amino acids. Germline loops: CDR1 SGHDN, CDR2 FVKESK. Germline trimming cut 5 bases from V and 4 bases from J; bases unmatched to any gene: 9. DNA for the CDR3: TGTGCCAGCAGCAGTACAGGGGAAGCCGCAGATACGCAGTATTTT. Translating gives CASSSTGEAADTQYF.

The CDR3 sequence: CASRPPGGGGYTF. CDR3 sequence (DNA): TGTGCCAGCAGACCACCGGGAGGAGGGGGCTACACCTTC. V usage is TRBV27 and J usage is TRBJ1-2; D is ambiguous. The CDR3 consists of 13 residues. Germline CDR1 MNHEY, CDR2 SMNVEV (reference sequence). V was clipped by 6 bases and J by 8 bases, with 16 bases between them.

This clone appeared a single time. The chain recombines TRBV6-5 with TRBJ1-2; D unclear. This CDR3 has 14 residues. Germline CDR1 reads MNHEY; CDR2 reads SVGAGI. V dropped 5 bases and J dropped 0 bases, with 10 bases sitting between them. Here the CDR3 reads CASSTAGTNYGYTF. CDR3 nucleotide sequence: TGTGCCAGCAGTACCGCCGGGACTAACTATGGCTACACCTTC.

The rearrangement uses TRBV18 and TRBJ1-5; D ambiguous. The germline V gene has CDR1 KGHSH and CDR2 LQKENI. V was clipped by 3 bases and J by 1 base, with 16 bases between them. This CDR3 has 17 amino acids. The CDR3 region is CASSPAPPGNSNQPQHF. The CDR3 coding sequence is TGTGCCAGCTCACCCGCACCTCCGGGAAACAGCAATCAGCCCCAGCATTTT.

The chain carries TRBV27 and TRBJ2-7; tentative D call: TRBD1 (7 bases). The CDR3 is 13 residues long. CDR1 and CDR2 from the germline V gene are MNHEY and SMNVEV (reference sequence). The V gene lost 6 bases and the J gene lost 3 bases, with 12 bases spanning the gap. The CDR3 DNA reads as TGTGCCAGCAGGCGGGACAGTAACTACGAGCAGTACTTC. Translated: CASRRDSNYEQYF.

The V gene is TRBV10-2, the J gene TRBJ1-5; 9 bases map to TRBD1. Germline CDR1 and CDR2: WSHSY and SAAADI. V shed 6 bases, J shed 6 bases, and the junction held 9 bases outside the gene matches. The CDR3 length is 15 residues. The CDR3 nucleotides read TGCGCCAGCAGCCCTGGGACAGGGAGACGTCAGCCCCAGCATTTT. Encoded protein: CASSPGTGRRQPQHF.

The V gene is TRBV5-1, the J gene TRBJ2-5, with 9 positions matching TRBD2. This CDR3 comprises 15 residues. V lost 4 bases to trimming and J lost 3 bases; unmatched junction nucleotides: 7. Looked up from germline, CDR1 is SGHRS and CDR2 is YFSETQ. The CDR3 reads CASSPGGLAKETQYF. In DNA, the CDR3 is TGCGCCAGCAGCCCGGGAGGACTAGCGAAAGAGACCCAGTACTTC.

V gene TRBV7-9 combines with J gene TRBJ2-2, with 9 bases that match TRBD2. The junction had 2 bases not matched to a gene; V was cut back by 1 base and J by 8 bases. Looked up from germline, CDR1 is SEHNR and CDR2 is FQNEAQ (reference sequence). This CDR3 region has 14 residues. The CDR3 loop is CASSLGLAAGELFF. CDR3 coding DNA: TGTGCCAGCAGCTTAGGACTAGCGGCGGGGGAGCTGTTTTTT.

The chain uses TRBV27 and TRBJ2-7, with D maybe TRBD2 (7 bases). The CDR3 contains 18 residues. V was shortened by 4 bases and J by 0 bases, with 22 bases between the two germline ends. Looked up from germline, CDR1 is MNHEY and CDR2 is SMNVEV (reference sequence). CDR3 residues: CASSSSRGGATGSYEQYF. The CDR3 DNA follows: TGTGCCAGCAGTTCGTCCCGTGGGGGGGCTACCGGCTCCTACGAGCAGTACTTC.

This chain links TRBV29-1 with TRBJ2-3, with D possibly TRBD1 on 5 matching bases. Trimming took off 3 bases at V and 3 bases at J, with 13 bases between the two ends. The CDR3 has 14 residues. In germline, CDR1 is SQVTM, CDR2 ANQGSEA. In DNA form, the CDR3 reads TGCAGCGTTGAGGGGCAGGGTTTAACAGATACGCAGTATTTT. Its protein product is CSVEGQGLTDTQYF.

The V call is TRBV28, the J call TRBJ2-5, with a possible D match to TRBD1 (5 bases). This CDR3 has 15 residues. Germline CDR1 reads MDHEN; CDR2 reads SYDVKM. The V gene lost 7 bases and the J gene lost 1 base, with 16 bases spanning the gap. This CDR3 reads CASIPLAGAQETQYF. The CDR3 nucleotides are TGTGCCAGCATTCCTCTGGCTGGGGCCCAAGAGACCCAGTACTTC.

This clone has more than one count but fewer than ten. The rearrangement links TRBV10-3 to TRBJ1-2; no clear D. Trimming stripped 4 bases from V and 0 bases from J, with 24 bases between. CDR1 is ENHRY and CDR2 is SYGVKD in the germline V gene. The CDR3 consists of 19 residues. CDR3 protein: CAISGSPQEGGTTNYGYTF. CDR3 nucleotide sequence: TGTGCCATCAGTGGCTCACCCCAGGAAGGAGGCACGACTAACTATGGCTACACCTTC.

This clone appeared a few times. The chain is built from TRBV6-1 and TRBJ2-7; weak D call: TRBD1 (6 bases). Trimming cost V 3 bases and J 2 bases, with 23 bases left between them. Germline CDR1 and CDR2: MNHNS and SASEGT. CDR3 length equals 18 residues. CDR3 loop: CASSDPTGGPSKTYEQYF. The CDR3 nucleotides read TGTGCCAGCAGTGATCCGACAGGCGGACCAAGCAAGACCTACGAGCAGTACTTC.

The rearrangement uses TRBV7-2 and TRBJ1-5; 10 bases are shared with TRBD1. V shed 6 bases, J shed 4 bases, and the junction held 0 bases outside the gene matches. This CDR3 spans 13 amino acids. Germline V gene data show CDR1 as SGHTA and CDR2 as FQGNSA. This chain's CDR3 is CASRGQGNQPQHF. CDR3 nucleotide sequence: TGTGCCAGCAGGGGACAGGGGAATCAGCCCCAGCATTTT.

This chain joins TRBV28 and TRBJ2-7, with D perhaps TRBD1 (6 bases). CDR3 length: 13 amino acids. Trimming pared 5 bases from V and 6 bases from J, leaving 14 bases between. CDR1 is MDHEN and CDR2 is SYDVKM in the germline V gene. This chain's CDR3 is CASSSRDMGEQYF. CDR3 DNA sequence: TGTGCCAGCAGTAGTCGGGACATGGGCGAGCAGTACTTC.

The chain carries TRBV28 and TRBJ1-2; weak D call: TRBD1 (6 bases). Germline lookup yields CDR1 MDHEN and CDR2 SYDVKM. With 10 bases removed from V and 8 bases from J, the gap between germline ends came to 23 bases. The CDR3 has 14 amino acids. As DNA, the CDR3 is TGTGCCATCCCCAGGACAGTCCCATTAGGAGGCTACACCTTC. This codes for CAIPRTVPLGGYTF.